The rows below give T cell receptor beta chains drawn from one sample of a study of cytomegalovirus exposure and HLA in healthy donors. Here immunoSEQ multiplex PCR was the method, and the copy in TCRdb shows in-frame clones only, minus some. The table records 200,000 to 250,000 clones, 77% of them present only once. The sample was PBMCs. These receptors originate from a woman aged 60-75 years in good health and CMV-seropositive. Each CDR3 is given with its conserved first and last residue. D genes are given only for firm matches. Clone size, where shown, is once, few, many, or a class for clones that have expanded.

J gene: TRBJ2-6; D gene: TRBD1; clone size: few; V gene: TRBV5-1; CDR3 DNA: TGCGCCAGCGCCTCCGACAGGGGGCCTCCTGGGGCCAACGTCCTGACTTTC; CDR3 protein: CASASDRGPPGANVLTF
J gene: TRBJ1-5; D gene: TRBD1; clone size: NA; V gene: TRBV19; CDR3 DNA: TGTGCCAGTAGTCCTTATACGGGACAGCTAGTTAGCAATCAGCCCCAGCATTTT; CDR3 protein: CASSPYTGQLVSNQPQHF
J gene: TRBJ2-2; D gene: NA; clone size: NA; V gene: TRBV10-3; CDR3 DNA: TGTGCCATCGGAGACACCGGGGAGCTGTTTTTT; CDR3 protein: CAIGDTGELFF
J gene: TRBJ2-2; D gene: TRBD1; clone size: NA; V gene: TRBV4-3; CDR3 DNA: TGCGCCAGCAGGACAGGGGCCACCGGGGAGCTGTTTTTT; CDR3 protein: CASRTGATGELFF
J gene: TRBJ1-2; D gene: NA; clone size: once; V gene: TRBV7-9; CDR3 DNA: TGTGCCAGCAGCTTTCAAGCACGGGGGGAGTATGGCTACACCTTC; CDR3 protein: CASSFQARGEYGYTF
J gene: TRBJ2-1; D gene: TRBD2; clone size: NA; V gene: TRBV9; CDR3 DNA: TGTGCCAGCAGCGTAGTGGCTAGCGGGTACAATGAGCAGTTCTTC; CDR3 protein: CASSVVASGYNEQFF
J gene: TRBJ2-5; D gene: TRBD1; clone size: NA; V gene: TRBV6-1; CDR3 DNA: TGTGCCAGCAGTGTCAGGGGGCGAGAGACCCAGTACTTC; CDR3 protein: CASSVRGRETQYF
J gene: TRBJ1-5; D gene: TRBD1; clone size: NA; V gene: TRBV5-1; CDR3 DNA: TGCGCCAGCAGCCCGGGACAGCTTAGCAATCAGCCCCAGCATTTT; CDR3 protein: CASSPGQLSNQPQHF
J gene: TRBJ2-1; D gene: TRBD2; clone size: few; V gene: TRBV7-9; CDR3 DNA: TGTGCCAGCAGCTCCCTAGCGGGGATTCGCCACAATGAGCAGTTCTTC; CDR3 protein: CASSSLAGIRHNEQFF
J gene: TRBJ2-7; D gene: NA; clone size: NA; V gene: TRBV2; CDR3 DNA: TGTGCCAGCATTCGAACAGGGTTCGAGCAGTACTTC; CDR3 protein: CASIRTGFEQYF
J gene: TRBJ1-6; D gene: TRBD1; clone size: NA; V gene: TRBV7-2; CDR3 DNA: TGTGCCAGCACGCTTTCTGACAGACAGGGTCCCTCCTATAATTCACCCCTCCACTTT; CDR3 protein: CASTLSDRQGPSYNSPLHF
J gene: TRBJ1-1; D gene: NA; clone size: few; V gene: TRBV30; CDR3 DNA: TGTGCCTGGAGCCGGGAGAACACTGAAGCTTTCTTT; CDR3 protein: CAWSRENTEAFF
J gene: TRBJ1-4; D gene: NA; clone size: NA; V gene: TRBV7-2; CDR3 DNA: TGTGCCAGCAGCTACGGGTCTCTATCCCCCTCGGGAAAACTGTTTTTT; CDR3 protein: CASSYGSLSPSGKLFF
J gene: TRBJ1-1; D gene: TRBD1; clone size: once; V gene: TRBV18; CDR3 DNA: TGTGCCAGCTCACTCGCAGGGGGCACTGAAGCTTTCTTT; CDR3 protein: CASSLAGGTEAFF
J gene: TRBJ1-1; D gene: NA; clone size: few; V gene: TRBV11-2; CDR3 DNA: TGTGCCAGCAGCTTAGATCCGGGTAACACTGAAGCTTTCTTT; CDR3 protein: CASSLDPGNTEAFF
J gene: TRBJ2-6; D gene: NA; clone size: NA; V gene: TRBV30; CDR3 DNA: TGTGCCTGGAGCCGGGGGGCCAACGTCCTGACTTTC; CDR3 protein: CAWSRGANVLTF
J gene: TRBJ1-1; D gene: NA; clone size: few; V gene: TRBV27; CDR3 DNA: TGTGCCAGCGCACCGGGACAGAACACTGAAGCTTTCTTT; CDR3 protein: CASAPGQNTEAFF
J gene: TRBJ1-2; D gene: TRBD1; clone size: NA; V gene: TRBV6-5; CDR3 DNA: TGTGCCAGCGCCCGGGACAGGGCCACCTATGGCTACACCTTC; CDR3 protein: CASARDRATYGYTF
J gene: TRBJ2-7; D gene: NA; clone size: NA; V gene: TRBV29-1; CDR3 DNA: TGCAGCGGGGCCCACACAAACTACGAGCAGTACTTC; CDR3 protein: CSGAHTNYEQYF
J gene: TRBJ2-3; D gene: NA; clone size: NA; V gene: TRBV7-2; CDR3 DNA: TGTGCCAGCAGCGTAGGAAGCGGGCGCACAGATACGCAGTATTTT; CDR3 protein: CASSVGSGRTDTQYF